Shown below are 31 T cell receptor beta chains from a single sample sequenced in a study of blood T cell repertoires in COVID-19. The table came from immunoSEQ multiplex PCR; TCRdb's copy has only in-frame clones and leaves some out. The sample contains 150,000 to 200,000 clones, roughly 80% of which appear only once. Material for sequencing was peripheral blood. These receptor sequences come from a man in his fifties who had recovered from COVID-19.

The chain employs TRBV4-2 and TRBJ2-2, with D tentatively TRBD2 (6 bases). V gave up 0 bases and J gave up 6 bases, with 11 bases separating them. The CDR3 contains 15 residues. Germline lookup yields CDR1 LGHNA and CDR2 YNFKEQ. This CDR3 is CASSQDRTTPGELFF. CDR3 nucleotides: TGTGCCAGCAGCCAAGATAGGACTACTCCCGGGGAGCTGTTTTTT.

This clone was detected only a few times. The rearrangement joins TRBV27 to TRBJ1-5; D is possibly TRBD1 (5 bases). Germline CDR1 is MNHEY and CDR2 is SMNVEV (reference sequence). The CDR3 is made up of 15 amino acids. Trimming removed 2 bases from V and 4 bases from J, with 12 bases in between. In DNA, the CDR3 is TGTGCCAGCAGTTTACAGGGTCCCAATAATCAGCCCCAGCATTTT. It translates to CASSLQGPNNQPQHF.

This clone was detected ten times or more. The CDR3 protein is CASSQDGREGGTGELFF. The CDR3 nucleotides read TGCGCCAGCAGCCAAGATGGACGGGAGGGGGGCACCGGGGAGCTGTTTTTT. The J gene is TRBJ2-2, the V gene TRBV4-1, with 8 bases matching TRBD2. The CDR3 loop spans 17 amino acids. After removal of 0 bases from V and 4 bases from J, the junction contained 7 bases not matched to a gene. Germline V lookup: CDR1 MGHRA, CDR2 YSYEKL.

V gene TRBV28 combines with J gene TRBJ1-5, with 8 bases fitting TRBD1. V shed 2 bases, J shed 5 bases, and the junction held 8 bases outside the gene matches. Per the germline V gene, CDR1 is MDHEN and CDR2 is SYDVKM. CDR3 size: 16 residues. The CDR3: CASSLGQGAWHQPQHF. CDR3 DNA sequence: TGTGCCAGCAGTTTAGGTCAGGGGGCTTGGCATCAGCCCCAGCATTTT. The full variable domain, its missing parts supplied by reference TRBV28 and TRBJ1-5, is DVKVTQSSRYLVKRTGEKVFLECVQDMDHENMFWYRQDPGLGLRLIYFSYDVKMKEKGDIPEGYSVSREKKERFSLILESASTNQTSMYLCASSLGQGAWHQPQHFGDGTRLSIL.

The chain couples TRBV14 to TRBJ2-5; the match to TRBD2 covers 10 bases. CDR3 length: 19 amino acids. CDR1 is SGHDN, CDR2 FVKESK, per germline. V shed 0 bases, J shed 4 bases, and the junction held 14 bases outside the gene matches. The CDR3 nucleotides are TGTGCCAGCAGCCAAGATGAGCTGGGTAGCGGGAGGCTCGGAGAGACCCAGTACTTC. This encodes CASSQDELGSGRLGETQYF.

The CDR3, as DNA: TGCGCCAGCAGCTTTGAAGGCAGGGGCACTGAAGCTTTCTTT. It specifies CASSFEGRGTEAFF. V gene TRBV5-1 combines with J gene TRBJ1-1, with D maybe TRBD1 (6 bases). This CDR3 region has 14 residues. V dropped 2 bases and J dropped 4 bases, with 12 bases sitting between them. Germline loops: CDR1 SGHRS, CDR2 YFSETQ.

V gene TRBV5-6 combines with J gene TRBJ1-2, with D uncertain. The CDR3 spans 12 residues. Germline V gene lookup returns CDR1 SGHDT and CDR2 YYEEEE. Trimming pared 4 bases from V and 8 bases from J, leaving 12 bases between. The CDR3 region is CASSNTPRGYTF. CDR3 in DNA: TGTGCCAGCAGCAACACCCCCAGGGGCTACACCTTC.

The chain carries TRBV7-2 and TRBJ2-2; no firm D call. Trimming took 5 bases from V and 0 from J, leaving 13 bases between them. The CDR3 covers 16 residues. Germline values: CDR1 SGHTA, CDR2 FQGNSA. This CDR3 reads CASSPGGRSNTGELFF. The CDR3 DNA is TGTGCCAGCAGCCCTGGCGGAAGATCGAACACCGGGGAGCTGTTTTTT.

The chain recombines TRBV11-3 with TRBJ2-4; maybe TRBD2 (6 bases). Trimming took off 8 bases at V and 4 bases at J, with 12 bases between the two ends. CDR3 size: 13 residues. Germline loops: CDR1 SGHNT, CDR2 YENEEA. In nucleotides, the CDR3 is TGTGCCAGCGCCTCGGGGGATAAAAACATTCAGTACTTC. This translates into CASASGDKNIQYF.

This clone was observed a handful of times. The rearrangement links TRBV30 to TRBJ2-1; 8 nucleotides line up with TRBD2. Germline V gives CDR1 GTSNPN, CDR2 SVGIG (reference sequence). V was clipped by 2 bases and J by 0 bases; unmatched bases: 3. The CDR3 sequence is 15 residues long. The CDR3 loop is CAWSLSGGSYNEQFF. DNA of the CDR3: TGTGCCTGGAGTCTAAGCGGGGGCTCCTACAATGAGCAGTTCTTC. Based on the CDR3 plus reference TRBV30 and TRBJ2-1, the full variable domain is SQTIHQWPATLVQPVGSPLSLECTVEGTSNPNLYWYRQAAGRGLQLLFYSVGIGQISSEVPQNLSASRPQDRQFILSSKKLLLSDSGFYLCAWSLSGGSYNEQFFGPGTRLTVL.

This chain joins TRBV4-3 and TRBJ2-1; 10 nucleotides match TRBD2. Germline assignment: CDR1 LGHNA and CDR2 YSLEER. This CDR3 contains 15 residues. With 1 base clipped from V and 13 bases from J, the junction kept 10 bases outside the gene matches. The CDR3 loop is CASSQGVVAGGNQFF. Here the CDR3 DNA reads TGCGCCAGCAGCCAAGGGGTAGTAGCGGGAGGAAACCAGTTCTTC.

This clone was recorded only once. The CDR3 reads CSVDAGGIQYF. In DNA form, the CDR3 reads TGCAGTGTAGACGCAGGAGGCATTCAGTACTTC. The chain recombines TRBV20-1 with TRBJ2-4; D possibly corresponds to TRBD2 (5 bases). CDR1 DFQATT and CDR2 SNEGSKA come from the germline V gene (reference sequence). Between the trimmed V and J ends, which lost 7 bases and 9 bases, there was a span of 13 bases. The CDR3 has 11 residues.

This chain joins TRBV18 and TRBJ1-2; 7 bases are shared with TRBD1. Germline V CDR1 and CDR2: KGHSH, LQKENI. CDR3 size: 14 residues. The J segment lost 4 bases and the V segment lost 3 bases, leaving 5 bases of the junction unmatched. In DNA, the CDR3 is TGTGCCAGCTCACCCCGGGACAGAGTCTATGGCTACACCTTC. The encoded protein is CASSPRDRVYGYTF.

The chain is built from TRBV19 and TRBJ2-1; D remains ambiguous. This CDR3 has 11 residues. Trimming took off 1 base at V and 16 bases at J, with 11 bases between the two ends. The germline gives CDR1 LNHDA, CDR2 SQIVND (reference sequence). CDR3 nucleotide sequence: TGTGCCAGTAGTATAGGGGTAGCCACCTTCTTC. This encodes CASSIGVATFF.

The chain uses TRBV9 and TRBJ2-7; TRBD2 agrees at 7 bases. J was trimmed by 0 bases and V by 4 bases; bases with no gene match: 7. This CDR3 has 15 residues. The germline V gene encodes CDR1 SGDLS and CDR2 YYNGEE. The CDR3 coding sequence is TGTGCCAGCAGCCGAAGGGGCGGGAGCTCCTACGAGCAGTACTTC. It specifies CASSRRGGSSYEQYF.

This clone is a singleton in its sample. V and J are TRBV7-3 and TRBJ2-1; D unclear. Trimming shortened V by 2 bases and J by 5 bases, and 13 bases separated the two germline ends. This CDR3 spans 15 amino acids. The germline V gene encodes CDR1 SGHTA and CDR2 FQGTGA. CDR3 sequence reads: CASSLDSKSDNEQFF. The CDR3 DNA follows: TGTGCCAGCAGCTTAGACTCAAAGAGCGACAATGAGCAGTTCTTC.

In the case of this clone: At one of its ends the junction is not consistent with the germline gene, which may arise from a read error. The chain has TRBV18 and TRBJ1-5; D is possibly TRBD1 (5 bases). The CDR3 consists of 12 residues. Germline lookup yields CDR1 KGHSH and CDR2 LQKENI. The CDR3 sequence is CASSPPGGEKNF. The CDR3 bases are TGTGCCAGCTCACCACCGGGGGGAGAGAAGAATTTT.

Only a few counts were recorded for this clone. This chain links TRBV19 with TRBJ2-5, with 12 nucleotides matching TRBD2. The CDR3 contains 14 residues. The junction had 11 bases not matched to a gene; V was cut back by 8 bases and J by 10 bases. Germline CDR1 and CDR2: LNHDA and SQIVND (reference sequence). In nucleotides, the CDR3 is TGTGCCAGTTCTCCGACTAGCGGGAGCGTAGTCCAGTACTTC. Its translation: CASSPTSGSVVQYF.

This clone showed up just once. The chain combines TRBV7-2 with TRBJ2-5, with TRBD2 matching 11 bases. This CDR3 region has 15 residues. Trimming at V came to 5 bases and at J to 4 bases, leaving 6 bases not matched to a gene. The V gene's germline CDR1 is SGHTA and CDR2 FQGNSA. The CDR3 region is CASSPILAGGETQYF. The CDR3, as DNA: TGTGCCAGCAGCCCAATCCTAGCGGGGGGAGAGACCCAGTACTTC.

This chain links TRBV21-1 with TRBJ2-5; TRBD1 is the table's D call and was not checked against the DNA. TRBV21-1 is marked as a pseudogene. The CDR3 has 16 residues. CDR3: CASSAGAQGSEETQYF. In nucleotides, the CDR3 is TGTGCCAGCAGCGCCGGGGCACAGGGCTCGGAAGAGACCCAGTACTTC.

V is TRBV6-5 and J is TRBJ1-1, with 7 bases lining up with TRBD1. Germline CDR1 MNHEY, CDR2 SVGAGI. CDR3 length: 15 residues. V was clipped by 2 bases and J by 1 base; unmatched bases: 4. The CDR3 region is CASSYLQGKNTEAFF. The CDR3 DNA follows: TGTGCCAGCAGTTACCTACAGGGGAAGAACACTGAAGCTTTCTTT.

The rearrangement links TRBV28 to TRBJ2-5; TRBD2 might be the D (6 bases). V lost 5 bases to trimming and J lost 1 base, with 14 bases between them. This CDR3 comprises 15 residues. Germline-derived CDR1 and CDR2 are MDHEN and SYDVKM. As DNA, the CDR3 is TGTGCCAGCAGTCCCAACATGGGGGGCCAAGAGACCCAGTACTTC. Amino acids: CASSPNMGGQETQYF. The full variable domain, completed using reference TRBV28 and TRBJ2-5, is DVKVTQSSRYLVKRTGEKVFLECVQDMDHENMFWYRQDPGLGLRLIYFSYDVKMKEKGDIPEGYSVSREKKERFSLILESASTNQTSMYLCASSPNMGGQETQYFGPGTRLLVL.

CDR3 sequence: CASSSQREFRNEQFF. Written as DNA, the CDR3 is TGTGCCAGCAGCTCCCAGCGGGAGTTTCGCAATGAGCAGTTCTTC. The V and J genes are TRBV7-2 and TRBJ2-1; 8 nucleotides match TRBD2. The trim removed 4 bases at V and 6 bases at J, leaving 8 bases unmatched. In germline, CDR1 is SGHTA, CDR2 FQGNSA. This CDR3 is 15 amino acids long.

The chain combines TRBV9 with TRBJ2-5; TRBD2 matches at 10 bases. The CDR3 spans 16 residues. J lost 7 bases, V lost 4 bases, and 13 bases had no gene match. Germline V gene data show CDR1 as SGDLS and CDR2 as YYNGEE. Here the CDR3 reads CASSSTAGGLIGTQYF. The CDR3 coding sequence is TGTGCCAGCAGCTCAACAGCGGGAGGGCTTATTGGGACCCAGTACTTC.

This clone was counted a few times. The rearrangement links TRBV6-2 or TRBV6-3 to TRBJ2-3, with TRBD1 as a possible D gene (5 bases). The CDR3 loop spans 14 amino acids. CDR1 is MNHEY and CDR2 is SVGEGT in the germline V gene. V shed 5 bases and J shed 0 bases, with 9 bases lying between them. The CDR3, as DNA: TGTGCCAGCAGTAGACAGAGTAGCACAGATACGCAGTATTTT. Translating it yields CASSRQSSTDTQYF.

The chain uses TRBV3-1 (or the pseudogene TRBV3-2) and TRBJ2-7, with a weak D call TRBD2 (6 bases). The CDR3 covers 13 residues. The germline gives CDR1 LGHDT, CDR2 YNNKEL (reference sequence). Trimming pared 1 base from V and 9 bases from J, leaving 13 bases between. The CDR3 DNA reads TGTGCCAGCAGCCAAGGTTCTGTGGGAGGGCAGTACTTC. This translates into CASSQGSVGGQYF.

The sample holds a few counts of this clone. V and J are TRBV4-1 and TRBJ2-3; TRBD2 matches at 7 bases. Germline V gives CDR1 MGHRA, CDR2 YSYEKL. With 0 bases clipped from V and 2 bases from J, the junction kept 5 bases outside the gene matches. The CDR3 has 16 residues. CDR3 coding DNA: TGCGCCAGCAGCCAAGATCGGCGGGAGCCCACAGATACGCAGTATTTT. Its protein product is CASSQDRREPTDTQYF.

The V call is TRBV24-1, the J call TRBJ2-2; tentative D call: TRBD1 (5 bases). V dropped 3 bases and J dropped 2 bases, with 15 bases sitting between them. This CDR3 is 17 amino acids long. Germline CDR1 and CDR2: KGHDR and SFDVKD. DNA for the CDR3: TGTGCCACCAGTGATACGTTTAAGGGGCTAAACACCGGGGAGCTGTTTTTT. Residues: CATSDTFKGLNTGELFF.

The chain couples TRBV4-3 to TRBJ2-2; 7 bases line up with TRBD1. With V trimmed by 4 bases and J by 7 bases, 12 bases remained unmatched. The CDR3 sequence is 16 residues long. Per the germline V gene, CDR1 is LGHNA and CDR2 is YSLEER. The CDR3 loop reads CASSLRGPAYGGELFF. CDR3 sequence (DNA): TGCGCCAGCAGCCTAAGGGGGCCAGCTTATGGCGGGGAGCTGTTTTTT.

V is TRBV5-1 and J is TRBJ2-3, with D maybe TRBD1 (6 bases). The V and J ends lost 1 base and 2 bases respectively, with 8 bases between them. The V gene's germline CDR1 is SGHRS and CDR2 YFSETQ. The CDR3 loop spans 14 amino acids. DNA of the CDR3: TGCGCCAGCAGCTTGACAGGGCTCACAGATACGCAGTATTTT. Translation: CASSLTGLTDTQYF.

J is TRBJ1-1 and V is TRBV30; possible D gene TRBD1, 5 bases. The V end lost 5 bases, the J end lost 4 bases, and 8 bases lay between the germline ends. Germline-derived CDR1 and CDR2 are GTSNPN and SVGIG (reference sequence). The CDR3 sequence is 11 residues long. As DNA, the CDR3 is TGTGCCTGGGTGGGGGGCACTGAAGCTTTCTTT. Translating it yields CAWVGGTEAFF.